What follows are 19 T cell receptor beta chains derived from one specimen sequenced in a study of blood T cell repertoires in COVID-19. Profiled with immunoSEQ multiplex PCR; TCRdb holds only in-frame clones, not every one. This table has 100,000 or so clones, around 86% appearing once. The source material was PBMCs or T cells enriched from blood (not recorded which). These receptors were obtained from a woman in her forties or fifties who had recovered from COVID-19.

V gene TRBV6-5 combines with J gene TRBJ1-5, with 10 bases that match TRBD1. Germline CDR1 MNHEY, CDR2 SVGAGI. The CDR3 contains 16 residues. Losses at the gene ends were 4 bases for V and 4 bases for J; bases not matched to a gene: 7. The CDR3 DNA reads as TGTGCCAGCAGTTTAGGGACAGGGGTTTTAAATCAGCCCCAGCATTTT. Protein sequence: CASSLGTGVLNQPQHF.

V and J are TRBV10-3 and TRBJ2-3; D might be TRBD2 (6 bases). The CDR3 has 14 amino acids. Germline CDR1 and CDR2: ENHRY and SYGVKD. Between the trimmed V and J ends, which lost 4 bases and 2 bases, there was a span of 10 bases. The CDR3 reads CAISGASDTDTQYF. In DNA, the CDR3 is TGTGCCATCAGTGGGGCTAGCGACACAGATACGCAGTATTTT.

The chain has TRBV5-4 and TRBJ2-3, with 9 bases that match TRBD2. With V trimmed by 2 bases and J by 2 bases, 3 bases remained unmatched. CDR3 length equals 15 residues. Looked up from germline, CDR1 is SGHNT and CDR2 is YYREEE (reference sequence). The CDR3 bases are TGTGCCAGCAGCTTCGGACTAGCGAACACAGATACGCAGTATTTT. The encoded protein is CASSFGLANTDTQYF.

J is TRBJ2-1 and V is TRBV28; TRBD1 might be the D (6 bases). Germline CDR1 reads MDHEN; CDR2 reads SYDVKM. The V gene lost 5 bases and the J gene lost 13 bases, with 24 bases spanning the gap. The CDR3 extends over 15 amino acids. The DNA for the CDR3 is TGTGCCAGCAGTAACCGGATATTACAGGGAGTAAAACAGTTCTTC. As protein: CASSNRILQGVKQFF.

The chain has TRBV19 and TRBJ1-1; D ambiguous. Germline CDR1 LNHDA, CDR2 SQIVND (reference sequence). Trimming cost V 3 bases and J 0 bases, with 8 bases left between them. The CDR3 sequence is 14 residues long. The CDR3 is CASSMQNMNTEAFF. The CDR3 bases are TGTGCCAGTAGTATGCAGAATATGAACACTGAAGCTTTCTTT.

The J gene is TRBJ1-5, the V gene TRBV5-8, with a tentative D call TRBD1 (5 bases). Between the trimmed V and J ends, which lost 0 bases and 0 bases, there was a span of 16 bases. CDR1 SGHTS and CDR2 YDEGEE come from the germline V gene. The CDR3 sequence is 18 residues long. CDR3 sequence reads: CASSLVGGFGVSNQPQHF. The DNA for the CDR3 is TGTGCCAGCAGCTTGGTCGGGGGGTTCGGGGTTAGCAATCAGCCCCAGCATTTT.

The J gene is TRBJ2-5, the V gene TRBV11-3; a weak D match, TRBD2 (5 bases). The CDR3 extends over 15 amino acids. V was pared by 6 bases and J by 5 bases, with 19 bases between. Germline V gene sequence: CDR1 SGHNT, CDR2 YENEEA. This chain's CDR3 is CASRKSRGNGETQYF. CDR3 DNA: TGTGCCAGCAGAAAAAGTCGGGGTAACGGGGAGACCCAGTACTTC. Variable domain in full (rest from reference TRBV11-3 and TRBJ2-5): EAGVVQSPRYKIIEKKQPVAFWCNPISGHNTLYWYLQNLGQGPELLIRYENEEAVDDSQLPKDRFSAERLKGVDSTLKIQPAELGDSAVYLCASRKSRGNGETQYFGPGTRLLVL.

J is TRBJ2-1 and V is TRBV27; D possibly corresponds to TRBD2 (5 bases). The V gene lost 3 bases and the J gene lost 2 bases, with 14 bases spanning the gap. From germline, CDR1 is MNHEY and CDR2 SMNVEV (reference sequence). The CDR3 extends over 16 amino acids. The CDR3 reads CASSFSSGAPYNEQFF. In nucleotides, the CDR3 is TGTGCCAGCAGTTTTTCCAGCGGAGCACCCTACAATGAGCAGTTCTTC.

The chain uses TRBV6-5 and TRBJ2-3, with D possibly being TRBD1 (7 bases). The V gene's germline CDR1 is MNHEY and CDR2 SVGAGI. V gave up 7 bases and J gave up 8 bases, with 19 bases separating them. The CDR3 is 14 residues long. The CDR3 spells CASTSPGQGGTQYF. Here the CDR3 DNA reads TGTGCCAGCACCTCTCCTGGGCAGGGGGGTACGCAGTATTTT.

The rearrangement links TRBV14 to TRBJ2-5, with D perhaps matching TRBD2 (5 bases). The V gene lost 3 bases and the J gene lost 1 base, with 15 bases spanning the gap. The V gene's germline CDR1 is SGHDN and CDR2 FVKESK. The CDR3 is 16 residues long. CDR3 amino acids: CASSQTQGLLQETQYF. The CDR3 DNA reads as TGTGCCAGCAGCCAGACACAAGGACTGCTCCAAGAGACCCAGTACTTC.

The chain links TRBV7-2 to TRBJ2-7, with 12 bases that match TRBD2. The CDR3 has 16 residues. Germline-derived CDR1 and CDR2 are SGHTA and FQGNSA. V shed 2 bases and J 2 bases; nucleotides not matched to a gene: 4. This chain's CDR3 is CASSLLLAGGTYEQYF. The CDR3 coding sequence is TGTGCCAGCAGCTTATTACTAGCGGGGGGAACCTACGAGCAGTACTTC.

The chain employs TRBV9 and TRBJ2-3; 9 bases align to TRBD2. The germline V gene has CDR1 SGDLS and CDR2 YYNGEE. Trimming removed 5 bases from V and 2 bases from J; junction bases left unmatched: 6. CDR3 length equals 15 residues. The CDR3 DNA reads as TGTGCCAGCAGTCCGACTAGCGGACACACAGATACGCAGTATTTT. Protein: CASSPTSGHTDTQYF.

In this sample, this clone turned up once. The chain combines TRBV5-1 with TRBJ1-2, with 7 bases that match TRBD1. V shed 0 bases and J 2 bases; nucleotides not matched to a gene: 4. The CDR3 contains 15 residues. Germline V gene data show CDR1 as SGHRS and CDR2 as YFSETQ. The chain's CDR3 is CASSLGGTANYGYTF. The DNA for the CDR3 is TGCGCCAGCAGCTTGGGCGGGACAGCCAACTATGGCTACACCTTC.

The chain has TRBV27 and TRBJ1-3, with 9 bases matching TRBD1. This CDR3 is built from 15 residues. Unmatched junction bases numbered 0, after V lost 3 bases and J lost 0 bases. The germline gives CDR1 MNHEY, CDR2 SMNVEV (reference sequence). This chain's CDR3 is CASSLDRGSGNTIYF. The DNA for the CDR3 is TGTGCCAGCAGTTTGGACAGGGGCTCTGGAAACACCATATATTTT.

The V and J genes are TRBV25-1 and TRBJ1-2; possibly TRBD1 for D (5 bases). CDR3 length: 12 residues. The V and J ends lost 0 bases and 7 bases respectively, with 6 bases between them. Germline V gene lookup returns CDR1 MGHDK and CDR2 SYGVNS. The CDR3 protein is CASSEYRAGYTF. The CDR3 DNA follows: TGTGCCAGCAGTGAATACAGGGCTGGCTACACCTTC.

V usage is TRBV28 and J usage is TRBJ1-1; 8 bases map to TRBD1. Per germline, CDR1 MDHEN and CDR2 SYDVKM. The length of the CDR3 is 14 residues. V was pared by 8 bases and J by 2 bases, with 7 bases of the junction left unmatched. The CDR3 DNA is TGTGCCAGCCTCTCCGGGACAGGTAACACTGAAGCTTTCTTT. This gives the protein CASLSGTGNTEAFF.

V usage is TRBV19 and J usage is TRBJ1-2, with 8 bases lining up with TRBD1. Germline V gene lookup returns CDR1 LNHDA and CDR2 SQIVND (reference sequence). This CDR3 spans 17 amino acids. The ends lost 3 bases at V and 0 bases at J; junction bases unmatched: 9. The CDR3 DNA sequence: TGTGCCAGTAGTATTGGGTCAGGGGGCTACGCTAACTATGGCTACACCTTC. It translates to CASSIGSGGYANYGYTF.

This CDR3 reads CASSVDTGELFF. DNA for the CDR3: TGCGCCAGCTCGGTGGACACCGGGGAGCTGTTTTTT. J is TRBJ2-2 and V is TRBV5-1; D not resolved. The CDR3 consists of 12 residues. Germline V gene data show CDR1 as SGHRS and CDR2 as YFSETQ. V shed 7 bases and J shed 3 bases, with 7 bases lying between them.

The chain carries TRBV24-1 and TRBJ2-1, with 14 bases lining up with TRBD2. Germline CDR1 KGHDR, CDR2 SFDVKD. Trimming cost V 4 bases and J 7 bases; bases outside gene matches: 11. This CDR3 contains 18 residues. CDR3 nucleotides: TGTGCCACCAGTGACCGGACCGGGACTAGCGGGAGCCGTAATGAGCAGTTCTTC. Translated, it gives CATSDRTGTSGSRNEQFF.